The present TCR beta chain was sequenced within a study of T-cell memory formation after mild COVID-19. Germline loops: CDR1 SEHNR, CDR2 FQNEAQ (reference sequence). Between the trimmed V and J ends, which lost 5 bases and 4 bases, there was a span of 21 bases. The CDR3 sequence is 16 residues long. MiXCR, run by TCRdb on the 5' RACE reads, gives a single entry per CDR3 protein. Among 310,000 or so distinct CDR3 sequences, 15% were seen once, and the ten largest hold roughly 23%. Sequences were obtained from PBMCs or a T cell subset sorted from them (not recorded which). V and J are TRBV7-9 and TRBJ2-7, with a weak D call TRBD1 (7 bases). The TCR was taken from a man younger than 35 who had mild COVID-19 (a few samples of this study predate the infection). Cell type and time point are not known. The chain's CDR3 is CASSAGRQGLRYEQYF. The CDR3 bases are TGTGCCAGCAGCGCCGGGCGACAGGGACTTCGGTACGAGCAGTACTTC.